The 7 T cell receptor beta chains reported below all come from one sample, sequenced in a study of T cell responses to AZD1222 COVID-19 vaccine. Measured with immunoSEQ multiplex PCR; TCRdb has only the in-frame clones, and not every one. In the table there are fewer than 200,000 clones, 90% to 95% of which are singletons. Sequencing was performed on peripheral blood, taken 28 days after the second dose of the MenACWY control vaccine. These receptors came from an adult who received the MenACWY meningococcal vaccine as a control.

V is TRBV19 and J is TRBJ1-5; TRBD1 matches at 7 bases. Germline lookup yields CDR1 LNHDA and CDR2 SQIVND (reference sequence). V was clipped by 6 bases and J by 2 bases; unmatched bases: 7. The CDR3 is 15 amino acids. The CDR3 bases are TGTGCCAGTAGCGAGGGGGCTCGGGGCAATCAGCCCCAGCATTTT. Amino acids: CASSEGARGNQPQHF.

The chain couples TRBV9 to TRBJ1-5; the D gene is possibly TRBD1 (6 bases). The ends were cut back, 0 bases at V and 6 bases at J, with 13 bases in the middle. Per germline, CDR1 SGDLS and CDR2 YYNGEE. This CDR3 comprises 15 residues. CDR3 in DNA: TGTGCCAGCAGCGTAGGTCAACAGGGCGGTCAGCCCCAGCATTTT. It is translated as CASSVGQQGGQPQHF.

This sequence joins TRBV3-1 (or the pseudogene TRBV3-2) and TRBJ1-2; TRBD1 is a possible D gene (5 bases). CDR1 and CDR2 from the germline V gene are LGHDT and YNNKEL (reference sequence). The ends were cut back, 1 base at V and 2 bases at J, with 8 bases in the middle. This CDR3 has 14 residues. Here the CDR3 DNA reads TGTGCCAGCAGCCAAGCCGGGGGGAACTATGGCTACACCTTC. Translating it yields CASSQAGGNYGYTF.

This clone has only one observation. This rearrangement joins TRBV7-2 to TRBJ1-4; the match to TRBD1 covers 7 bases. The germline V gene has CDR1 SGHTA and CDR2 FQGNSA. The CDR3 runs 15 residues. Germline trimming cut 0 bases from V and 10 bases from J; bases unmatched to any gene: 8. The CDR3 here is CASSLAGGQYGKLFF. The CDR3 bases are TGTGCCAGCAGCTTAGCGGGGGGACAGTATGGAAAACTGTTTTTT.

The chain carries TRBV9 and TRBJ2-1, with TRBD2 identical over 11 bases. This CDR3 has 13 amino acids. The junction had 3 bases not matched to a gene; V was cut back by 6 bases and J by 7 bases. Looked up from germline, CDR1 is SGDLS and CDR2 is YYNGEE. CDR3 nucleotide sequence: TGTGCCAGCACGGCTAGCGGGAGGAATGAGCAGTTCTTC. This gives the protein CASTASGRNEQFF.

The rearrangement joins TRBV9 to TRBJ1-3; D remains ambiguous. Trimming shortened V by 1 base and J by 0 bases, and 11 bases separated the two germline ends. Germline V gene lookup returns CDR1 SGDLS and CDR2 YYNGEE. The CDR3 runs 16 residues. CDR3 in amino acids: CASSVSSGNSGNTIYF. CDR3 nucleotide sequence: TGTGCCAGCAGCGTAAGTTCGGGAAACTCTGGAAACACCATATATTTT. The full variable domain, in which reference TRBV9 and TRBJ1-3 provide the parts outside the CDR3, is DSGVTQTPKHLITATGQRVTLRCSPRSGDLSVYWYQQSLDQGLQFLIQYYNGEERAKGNILERFSAQQFPDLHSELNLSSLELGDSALYFCASSVSSGNSGNTIYFGEGSWLTVV.

The chain uses TRBV7-9 and TRBJ2-1, with D unclear. Germline V gives CDR1 SEHNR, CDR2 FQNEAQ (reference sequence). V lost 2 bases and J lost 9, with 8 bases in between. The CDR3 extends over 12 amino acids. CDR3 nucleotides: TGTGCCAGCAGCTTATACCCCCCTGAGCAGTTCTTC. Translated: CASSLYPPEQFF.